The 4 T cell receptor beta chains in this list originate from one sample, sequenced in a study of radiotherapy plus CTLA-4 blockade in lung cancer. The table came from immunoSEQ multiplex PCR; TCRdb's copy has only in-frame clones and leaves some out. The top ten clones hold approximately 3.7% of a sample with 89,000 or so clones, around 86% of them seen once. The sequences come from peripheral blood, collected from a patient treated with radiotherapy plus ipilimumab. Receptor source: a human donor with non-small cell lung cancer who had a partial response to radiotherapy plus ipilimumab.

The chain uses TRBV7-3 and TRBJ2-5, with D tentatively TRBD1 (5 bases). V was pared by 2 bases and J by 5 bases, with 18 bases between. Germline V CDR1 and CDR2: SGHTA, FQGTGA. CDR3 length equals 16 residues. The CDR3 loop reads CASSLQGNAPSETQYF. In nucleotides, the CDR3 is TGTGCCAGCAGCTTACAGGGAAATGCCCCCAGTGAGACCCAGTACTTC.

The chain uses TRBV4-1 and TRBJ1-5; 7 bases match TRBD1. This CDR3 has 17 residues. The V gene end was trimmed by 0 bases and the J gene end by 4 bases; junction bases not matched to a gene: 9. The germline V gene has CDR1 MGHRA and CDR2 YSYEKL. The CDR3, as DNA: TGCGCCAGCAGCCAAGATGTTTCGCACAGGGGTAATCAGCCCCAGCATTTT. Translation gives CASSQDVSHRGNQPQHF.

DNA of the CDR3: TGTGCCAGTAGCTTGAACTTACTCGGGGAGCTGTTTTTT. As protein: CASSLNLLGELFF. V is TRBV19 and J is TRBJ2-2; D is ambiguous. Trimming cost V 6 bases and J 7 bases, with 12 bases left between them. CDR1 and CDR2 from the germline V gene are LNHDA and SQIVND (reference sequence). This CDR3 is 13 amino acids long.

This chain connects TRBV5-1 to TRBJ2-6; TRBD2 might be the D (5 bases). CDR3 size: 16 residues. Germline-derived CDR1 and CDR2 are SGHRS and YFSETQ. V was clipped by 0 bases and J by 4 bases, with 11 bases between them. The CDR3 DNA reads TGCGCCAGCAGCTTGGATACGGGAACCGGGGCCAACGTCCTGACTTTC. It translates to CASSLDTGTGANVLTF.